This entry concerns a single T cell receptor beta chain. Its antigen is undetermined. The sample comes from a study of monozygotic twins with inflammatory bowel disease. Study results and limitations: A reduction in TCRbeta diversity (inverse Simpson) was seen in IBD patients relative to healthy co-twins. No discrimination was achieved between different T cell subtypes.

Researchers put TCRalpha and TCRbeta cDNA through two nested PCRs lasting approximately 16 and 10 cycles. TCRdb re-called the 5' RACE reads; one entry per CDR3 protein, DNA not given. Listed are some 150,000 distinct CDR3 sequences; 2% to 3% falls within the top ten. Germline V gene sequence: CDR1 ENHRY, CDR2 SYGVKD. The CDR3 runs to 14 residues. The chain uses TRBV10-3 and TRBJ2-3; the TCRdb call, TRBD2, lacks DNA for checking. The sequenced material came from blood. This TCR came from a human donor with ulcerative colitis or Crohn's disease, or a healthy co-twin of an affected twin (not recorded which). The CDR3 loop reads CAISGGTRTDTQYF.